The 28 T cell receptor beta chains below were found in one sample sequenced in a study of T cells in Graves' hyperthyroidism and ophthalmopathy (dated by TCRdb to about 2019). Libraries came from multiplex PCR. TCRdb names Illumina HiSeq 2000 as the instrument used. The TCR beta CDR3 regions were amplified from RNA transcripts. A first-round RT-PCR of the TCR CDR3 used the HTBI primer set with the Qiagen OneStep RT-PCR kit. The raw public data were reprocessed by TCRdb itself: fastp quality trimming at Q25, MiXCR clonotype calling, in-frame beta chains only. Each CDR3 protein gets just one entry, which takes the most common genes and DNA from the rows behind it. The sample table holds around 720,000 distinct CDR3 sequences, of which approximately 36% were seen once. Clones ranked in the top ten supply around a third of the sample. The sequenced sample was blood. The receptors here all came from a woman in her forties with Graves' hyperthyroidism.

This clonotype was picked up many times. The rearrangement links TRBV12-5 to TRBJ2-5; D unclear. CDR1 LGHNT and CDR2 FRNRAP come from the germline V gene. CDR3 length: 13 amino acids. V was cut by 7 bases and J by 4 bases, with 13 bases left in between. The CDR3, as DNA: TGTGCTAGTGCCCCCGACGGTGGAGAGACCCAGTACTTC. Translating it yields CASAPDGGETQYF.

The CDR3 loop is CASRDLWGGYTF. CDR3 DNA: TGTGCCAGCAGAGACCTATGGGGTGGCTACACCTTC. The chain joins TRBV12-3 or TRBV12-4 to TRBJ1-2; no clear D gene. V was trimmed by 6 bases and J by 7 bases, leaving 12 bases between them. The CDR3 has 12 amino acids.

This clonotype turned up a few times. The V gene is TRBV20-1, the J gene TRBJ1-4, with TRBD1 matching 7 bases. CDR3 size: 14 residues. Germline V gene sequence: CDR1 DFQATT, CDR2 SNEGSKA (reference sequence). J lost 3 bases, V lost 6 bases, and 7 bases had no gene match. The CDR3 DNA reads as TGCAGTGCGGCCGCCGGGACAGCTAATGAAAAACTGTTTTTT. This translates into CSAAAGTANEKLFF.

There are many counts of this clonotype. The chain uses TRBV19 and TRBJ1-5; a weak D match, TRBD1 (6 bases). The CDR3 has 14 residues. The V end lost 8 bases, the J end lost 1 base, and 12 bases lay between the germline ends. Germline CDR1 reads LNHDA; CDR2 reads SQIVND (reference sequence). Written as DNA, the CDR3 is TGTGCCAGTGCGATGCAGGGGAGCAATCAGCCCCAGCATTTT. Encoded protein: CASAMQGSNQPQHF.

This clonotype was counted a few times. The chain combines TRBV15 with TRBJ1-2, with 8 nucleotides matching TRBD1. The CDR3 sequence is 16 residues long. Germline V CDR1 and CDR2: LNHNV, YYDKDF (reference sequence). With 1 base clipped from V and 4 bases from J, the junction kept 8 bases outside the gene matches. The CDR3 spells CATSRGRDRKTYGYTF. In nucleotides, the CDR3 is TGTGCCACCAGCAGAGGAAGGGACAGGAAGACCTATGGCTACACCTTC. Combining the CDR3 with reference TRBV15 and TRBJ1-2 gives the whole variable domain DAMVIQNPRYQVTQFGKPVTLSCSQTLNHNVMYWYQQKSSQAPKLLFHYYDKDFNNEADTPDNFQSRRPNTSFCFLDIRSPGLGDTAMYLCATSRGRDRKTYGYTFGSGTRLTVV.

This clonotype was seen many times. The chain combines TRBV4-3 with TRBJ1-3; D unclear. CDR3 length: 14 amino acids. V lost 1 base and J 0 bases, leaving 4 bases between the germline ends. The V gene's germline CDR1 is LGHNA and CDR2 YSLEER. CDR3 in amino acids: CASSQGSSGNTIYF. The CDR3 DNA reads TGCGCCAGCAGCCAAGGCAGCTCTGGAAACACCATATATTTT.

In this sample, this clonotype turned up many times. The chain is built from TRBV20-1 and TRBJ1-5; TRBD1 is a possible D gene (5 bases). V shed 6 bases and J shed 5 bases, with 11 bases lying between them. Germline CDR1 and CDR2: DFQATT and SNEGSKA (reference sequence). This CDR3 comprises 12 residues. DNA of the CDR3: TGCAGTGCAGGGGACTCTGATCAGCCCCAGCATTTT. It codes for CSAGDSDQPQHF.

This clonotype appeared once. This may stem from a read error, because a much larger clone lies one nucleotide away. The V call is TRBV11-2, the J call TRBJ2-7; D is perhaps TRBD1 (5 bases). CDR3 length: 14 amino acids. Per the germline V gene, CDR1 is SGHAT and CDR2 is FQNNGV. Trimming removed 1 base at V and 2 bases at J, with 9 bases between. The CDR3 loop is CASSLGGKTYEQYF. The DNA of the CDR3 is TGTGCCAGCAGCTTAGGGGGCAAGACCTACGAGCAGTACTTC.

Ten or more counts support this clonotype. The chain joins TRBV20-1 to TRBJ1-5; 9 nucleotides agree with TRBD1. Germline V gene data show CDR1 as DFQATT and CDR2 as SNEGSKA (reference sequence). This CDR3 spans 14 amino acids. Losses at the gene ends were 3 bases for V and 5 bases for J; bases not matched to a gene: 5. Here the CDR3 DNA reads TGCAGTGCTAGGGGGACAGGGCGGGATCAGCCCCAGCATTTT. This translates into CSARGTGRDQPQHF.

In this sample, this clonotype turned up a few times. The gene calls are TRBV11-2 and TRBJ1-4; the match to TRBD1 covers 7 bases. V shed 1 base and J 7 bases; nucleotides not matched to a gene: 6. The CDR3 is 15 amino acids. Germline CDR1 and CDR2: SGHAT and FQNNGV. CDR3: CASSLAAGGGEKLFF. In DNA form, the CDR3 reads TGTGCCAGCAGCTTAGCGGCAGGGGGAGGTGAAAAACTGTTTTTT.

CDR3 region: CSAHGLASSQETQYF. As DNA, the CDR3 is TGCAGTGCTCATGGACTAGCGAGCAGCCAAGAGACCCAGTACTTC. The chain joins TRBV20-1 to TRBJ2-5, with 9 bases aligning to TRBD2. Germline CDR1 is DFQATT and CDR2 is SNEGSKA (reference sequence). Germline trimming cut 5 bases from V and 1 base from J; bases unmatched to any gene: 8. The CDR3 totals 15 residues.

J is TRBJ1-4 and V is TRBV7-9, with D unclear. Per the germline V gene, CDR1 is SEHNR and CDR2 is FQNEAQ (reference sequence). Trimming took off 5 bases at V and 12 bases at J, with 19 bases between the two ends. This CDR3 has 14 amino acids. The CDR3 nucleotides read TGTGCCAGCAGCGTTGTTTTCGCGGGAGAAGAACTGTTTTTT. Translated: CASSVVFAGEELFF.

Many counts were recorded for this clonotype. The chain combines TRBV19 with TRBJ1-1; D is unclear. Trimming stripped 3 bases from V and 3 bases from J, with 2 bases between. The CDR3 has 11 residues. Germline V lookup: CDR1 LNHDA, CDR2 SQIVND (reference sequence). The DNA for the CDR3 is TGTGCCAGTAGTATCCACACTGAAGCTTTCTTT. Protein sequence: CASSIHTEAFF.

In this sample, this clonotype turned up many times. The V call is TRBV29-1, the J call TRBJ1-2; D may be TRBD1 (6 bases). Germline-derived CDR1 and CDR2 are SQVTM and ANQGSEA. The CDR3 extends over 12 amino acids. Trimming stripped 4 bases from V and 4 bases from J, with 10 bases between. The CDR3 loop reads CSVGLDSYGYTF. The CDR3 nucleotides are TGCAGCGTTGGACTGGACAGCTATGGCTACACCTTC.

This clonotype was detected ten times or more. The CDR3 spells CASSGQGGTEAFF. DNA for the CDR3: TGTGCCAGCAGTGGTCAGGGTGGCACTGAAGCTTTCTTT. V is TRBV12-3 or TRBV12-4 and J is TRBJ1-1; TRBD1 might be the D (5 bases). V gave up 5 bases and J gave up 4 bases, with 11 bases separating them. The CDR3 has 13 residues.

This clonotype was seen only a few times. This rearrangement joins TRBV7-2 to TRBJ2-7, with a tentative D call TRBD1 (6 bases). V was trimmed by 0 bases and J by 5 bases, leaving 20 bases between them. This CDR3 spans 17 amino acids. Germline assignment: CDR1 SGHTA and CDR2 FQGNSA. CDR3: CASSLALRVTRGHEQYF. CDR3 DNA sequence: TGTGCCAGCAGCTTAGCCTTAAGGGTGACCAGGGGCCACGAGCAGTACTTC.

The chain links TRBV2 to TRBJ2-5; D may match TRBD1 or TRBD2 (5 bases each). Germline CDR1 SNHLY, CDR2 FYNNEI. This CDR3 is built from 13 residues. V shed 8 bases and J shed 9 bases, with 19 bases lying between them. The CDR3: CASRGDSNQPQYF. The CDR3 coding sequence is TGTGCCAGCCGGGGTGACAGCAATCAGCCCCAGTACTTC.

Only a few counts were recorded for this clonotype. J is TRBJ1-5 and V is TRBV7-2; D not resolved. V was cut by 5 bases and J by 4 bases, with 18 bases left in between. The germline V gene has CDR1 SGHTA and CDR2 FQGNSA. CDR3 length equals 16 residues. CDR3 sequence: CASSKAGRSLNQPQHF. In DNA, the CDR3 is TGTGCCAGCAGCAAGGCGGGGAGAAGCTTAAATCAGCCCCAGCATTTT.

Note on this clonotype: This may be a read error, as it is one base from a much larger clone. The V call is TRBV10-3, the J call TRBJ1-5; D is undetermined. Trimming pared 3 bases from V and 6 bases from J, leaving 3 bases between. Germline CDR1 and CDR2: ENHRY and SYGVKD. This CDR3 comprises 11 residues. This chain's CDR3 is CAISESQPQHF. CDR3 nucleotides: TGTGCCATCAGTGAAAGTCAGCCCCAGCATTTT.

This clonotype has more than one count but fewer than ten. The chain has TRBV11-2 and TRBJ2-7; D perhaps matches TRBD1 (6 bases). Germline V CDR1 and CDR2: SGHAT, FQNNGV. The germline V and J ends were trimmed by 1 base and 5 bases, with 15 bases remaining between them. CDR3 length: 15 residues. The CDR3 loop is CASSLVGHLGHEQYF. The CDR3 DNA follows: TGTGCCAGCAGCTTAGTGGGACATCTGGGCCACGAGCAGTACTTC.

There are a few counts of this clonotype. The chain is built from TRBV4-3 and TRBJ1-5; D call uncertain. CDR1 is LGHNA and CDR2 is YSLEER in the germline V gene. The CDR3 extends over 14 amino acids. Trimming removed 0 bases from V and 1 base from J, with 4 bases in between. The CDR3: CASSQEQSNQPQHF. The CDR3 nucleotides read TGCGCCAGCAGCCAAGAGCAGAGCAATCAGCCCCAGCATTTT.

On this clonotype: This could be a read error, since a much larger clone is one nucleotide away. CDR3 sequence (DNA): TGCAGTGCTATTAAAAAGGGCAGCCAAGAGACCCAGTACTTC. Translating gives CSAIKKGSQETQYF. V and J are TRBV20-1 and TRBJ2-5; D uncertain. V shed 4 bases and J shed 1 base, with 13 bases lying between them. The CDR3 extends over 14 amino acids. Germline V lookup: CDR1 DFQATT, CDR2 SNEGSKA (reference sequence).

The chain couples TRBV20-1 to TRBJ2-7, with D tentatively TRBD2 (8 bases). The V and J ends lost 3 bases and 4 bases respectively, with 25 bases between them. Germline values: CDR1 DFQATT, CDR2 SNEGSKA (reference sequence). The CDR3 contains 17 residues. The CDR3, as DNA: TGCAGTGCTAGCGAACAGGGGTGGATAGCGGGATCGTACGAGCAGTACTTC. It is translated as CSASEQGWIAGSYEQYF.

This clonotype was detected many times. This rearrangement joins TRBV7-8 to TRBJ1-2; no definite D call. CDR1 and CDR2 from the germline V gene are SGHVS and FQNEAQ. V lost 4 bases and J 7 bases, leaving 10 bases between the germline ends. CDR3 length: 12 amino acids. The CDR3 bases are TGTGCCAGCAGCTCGACACGGTCTGGCTACACCTTC. It codes for CASSSTRSGYTF.

This clonotype was picked up many times. V and J are TRBV12-5 and TRBJ1-1, with D perhaps matching TRBD1 (6 bases). Deletions cut 8 bases from V and 4 bases from J, with 14 bases between. Germline CDR1 is LGHNT and CDR2 is FRNRAP. This CDR3 has 13 residues. The CDR3 DNA is TGTGCTAGTAACAGGGATATGGGCACTGAAGCTTTCTTT. It specifies CASNRDMGTEAFF.

About this clonotype itself: A much larger clone differs by one base, so this may be a read error. The chain carries TRBV19 and TRBJ1-1; D gene unclear. Germline V CDR1 and CDR2: LNHDA, SQIVND (reference sequence). CDR3 length: 13 residues. The CDR3 sequence is CASSTELNTEALF. The CDR3 DNA reads TGTGCCAGTAGTACAGAGTTGAACACTGAAGCTCTCTTT.

This clonotype appeared a few times. Written as DNA, the CDR3 is TGTGCCACCAGTGATTTGAACTCACCCCCGGGTACGCAGTATTTT. Translation: CATSDLNSPPGTQYF. V usage is TRBV24-1 and J usage is TRBJ2-3; D gene unclear. This CDR3 has 15 residues. V lost 0 bases and J lost 8, with 14 bases in between. Germline CDR1 reads KGHDR; CDR2 reads SFDVKD.

The chain uses TRBV25-1 and TRBJ2-5, with unresolved D. The germline gives CDR1 MGHDK, CDR2 SYGVNS. Trimming took off 7 bases at V and 8 bases at J, with 14 bases between the two ends. The CDR3 has 12 residues. The chain's CDR3 is CASTSLVGTQYF. DNA of the CDR3: TGTGCCAGCACCTCGCTAGTAGGAACCCAGTACTTC.